These 10 T cell receptor beta chains were sequenced from one sample in a study of T cells in Graves' hyperthyroidism and ophthalmopathy. Regions amplified from RNA transcripts were the TCR beta CDR3 regions. The study used the HTBI primer set for a first-round RT-PCR of the TCR CDR3. TCRdb reprocessed the multiplex PCR reads with MiXCR, giving one entry per CDR3 protein. This table holds about 380,000 distinct CDR3 sequences, around 20% found once. Sequencing input: blood. These receptors were taken from a man aged 18 to 30 with Graves' ophthalmopathy.

This clonotype was detected many times. This chain uses TRBV7-2 with TRBJ2-5; TRBD1 agrees at 9 bases. J gave up 4 bases and V 4 bases, and 7 bases lay outside the gene matches. Germline CDR1 is SGHTA and CDR2 is FQGNSA. CDR3 length equals 15 residues. The CDR3 DNA sequence: TGTGCCAGCAGCTACGACAGGGGGAGGGGAGAGACCCAGTACTTC. As protein: CASSYDRGRGETQYF.

In its sample, this clonotype was seen a few times. J is TRBJ1-2 and V is TRBV18; D remains unclear. In germline, CDR1 is KGHSH, CDR2 LQKENI. This CDR3 region has 15 residues. V was pared by 0 bases and J by 0 bases, with 8 bases between. Here the CDR3 reads CASSPPPPANYGYTF. In DNA, the CDR3 is TGTGCCAGCTCACCACCGCCACCCGCTAACTATGGCTACACCTTC.

This clonotype was counted ten times or more. The chain recombines TRBV6-1 with TRBJ1-1; the D gene is possibly TRBD1 (5 bases). The V gene lost 5 bases and the J gene lost 4 bases, with 23 bases spanning the gap. The CDR3 contains 17 residues. From germline, CDR1 is MNHNS and CDR2 SASEGT. CDR3 nucleotide sequence: TGTGCCAGCAGTTACCGGGATACATTGGGGGGAGGCACTGAAGCTTTCTTT. This translates into CASSYRDTLGGGTEAFF.

This clonotype occurred many times. The rearrangement uses TRBV6-1 and TRBJ1-1; TRBD1 might be the D (6 bases). V gave up 5 bases and J gave up 5 bases, with 18 bases separating them. This CDR3 region has 15 residues. CDR1 and CDR2 from the germline V gene are MNHNS and SASEGT. CDR3 region: CASSYSFLGGTEAFF. The CDR3 DNA follows: TGTGCCAGCAGTTACTCCTTCCTAGGGGGAACTGAAGCTTTCTTT.

This clonotype was seen many times. The V gene is TRBV7-8, the J gene TRBJ2-7; D gene uncertain. The CDR3 has 12 amino acids. Germline CDR1 reads SGHVS; CDR2 reads FQNEAQ. Trimming left V 5 bases short and J 1 base short, with 6 bases between. CDR3 in DNA: TGTGCCAGCAGCGCCGGGTCCTACGAGCAGTACTTC. It codes for CASSAGSYEQYF.

This clonotype was observed many times. The gene calls are TRBV9 and TRBJ2-1, with 9 positions matching TRBD1. Germline V gene sequence: CDR1 SGDLS, CDR2 YYNGEE. Germline trimming cut 3 bases from V and 5 bases from J; bases unmatched to any gene: 12. CDR3 length: 17 residues. In DNA form, the CDR3 reads TGTGCCAGCAGCGCACCACACCGGGACAGGGCGAACAATGAGCAGTTCTTC. This codes for CASSAPHRDRANNEQFF.

This clonotype was recorded at least ten times. This chain links TRBV12-3 or TRBV12-4 with TRBJ1-5; tentatively, D is TRBD1 (6 bases). CDR3 length: 15 amino acids. V dropped 3 bases and J dropped 4 bases, with 13 bases sitting between them. CDR3 DNA sequence: TGTGCCAGCAGTTTCTCGGGGGCAGGTAATCAGCCCCAGCATTTT. Its protein is CASSFSGAGNQPQHF.

This clonotype appeared a single time. The rearrangement joins TRBV18 to TRBJ2-1; 9 nucleotides align to TRBD2. With 3 bases clipped from V and 5 bases from J, the junction kept 14 bases outside the gene matches. Germline CDR1 reads KGHSH; CDR2 reads LQKENI. The CDR3 totals 18 residues. The CDR3 region is CASSPPGFSGGGNNEQFF. The CDR3 DNA is TGTGCCAGCTCACCTCCAGGCTTTAGCGGGGGTGGAAACAATGAGCAGTTCTTC.

This clonotype was seen ten or more times. The chain has TRBV28 and TRBJ2-3; 7 bases match TRBD2. V was clipped by 8 bases and J by 0 bases; unmatched bases: 2. CDR1 MDHEN and CDR2 SYDVKM come from the germline V gene. The CDR3 covers 13 residues. The CDR3 region is CASFSGSTDTQYF. CDR3 sequence (DNA): TGTGCCAGCTTTAGCGGGAGCACAGATACGCAGTATTTT.

This clonotype was picked up many times. This rearrangement joins TRBV7-3 to TRBJ1-6; TRBD1 aligns across 9 bases. The germline V gene has CDR1 SGHTA and CDR2 FQGTGA. CDR3 size: 15 residues. Trimming took 2 bases from V and 10 from J; bases not matched to a gene: 6. This chain's CDR3 is CASSLGGTGRSPLHF. CDR3 nucleotides: TGTGCCAGCAGCTTAGGGGGGACAGGGCGGTCACCCCTCCACTTT.